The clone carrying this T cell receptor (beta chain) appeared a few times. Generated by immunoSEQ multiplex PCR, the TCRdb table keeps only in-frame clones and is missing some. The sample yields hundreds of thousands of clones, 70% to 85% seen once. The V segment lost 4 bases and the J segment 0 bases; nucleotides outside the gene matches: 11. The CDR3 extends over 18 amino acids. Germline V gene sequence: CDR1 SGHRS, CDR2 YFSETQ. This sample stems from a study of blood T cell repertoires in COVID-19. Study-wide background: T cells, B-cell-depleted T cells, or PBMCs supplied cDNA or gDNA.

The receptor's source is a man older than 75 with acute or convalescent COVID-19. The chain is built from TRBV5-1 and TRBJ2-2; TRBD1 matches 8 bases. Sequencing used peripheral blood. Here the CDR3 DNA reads TGCGCCAGCAGCCCGCGACAGGGGTCGAACGCGAACACCGGGGAGCTGTTTTTT. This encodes CASSPRQGSNANTGELFF.